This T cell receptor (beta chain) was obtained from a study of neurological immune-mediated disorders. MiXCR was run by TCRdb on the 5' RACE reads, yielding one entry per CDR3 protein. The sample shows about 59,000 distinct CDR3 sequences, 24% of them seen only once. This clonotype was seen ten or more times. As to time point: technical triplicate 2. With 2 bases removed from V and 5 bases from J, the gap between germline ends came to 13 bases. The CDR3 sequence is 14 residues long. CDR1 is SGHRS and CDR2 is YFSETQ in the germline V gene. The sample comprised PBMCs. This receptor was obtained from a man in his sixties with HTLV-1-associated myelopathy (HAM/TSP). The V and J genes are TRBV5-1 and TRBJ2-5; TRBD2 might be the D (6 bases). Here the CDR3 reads CASSFGGGDETQYF. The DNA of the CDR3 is TGCGCCAGCAGCTTCGGGGGAGGAGATGAGACCCAGTACTTC.